This T cell receptor beta chain is drawn from a study of naive and memory T cell subsets (dated by TCRdb to 2016 to 2017). As for the study more broadly: An open-source, UMI-based TCR alpha and beta sequencing pipeline was applied to sorted naive and memory peripheral blood T cell subsets. The results of the functional CMV T cell responses matched the IgG serology results in every case. RNA was DNase-treated and reverse transcribed with TCR constant-region primers, mostly using SuperScript III. General findings and caveats noted by the study authors: The abundance of TCRs followed a power law with an exponent that differed between naive and memory subsets yet stayed consistent across the three individuals. In both CD4 and CD8 cells, a rise in Gini index and a fall in Shannon and inverse Simpson diversity were observed from naive through CM, EM and EMRA. RNA-based TCR counts may be influenced by expression changes linked to T cell activation and differentiation. A clonotype was defined as a single alpha or beta chain sequence rather than as a paired alpha/beta receptor. The repertoire findings for the naive and memory subsets could not be validated, as no ground truth was available. After error correction, over 90% of naive TCR sequences appeared only once, giving much steeper abundance distributions than memory subsets.

On this clonotype itself: Its cognate antigen has yet to be identified. No qualities accompany the bases; no much larger clone lies one base away.

The receptor library was made with UMI-ligation and nested PCR. The beta constant-region primer was an equimolar mix of two oligonucleotides covering both TRBC1 and TRBC2. The ligated cDNA went through four rounds of PCR with nested alpha and beta constant-region primers together with the SP2 primer. A single-stranded oligonucleotide carrying the SP2 primer and a 12-nucleotide UMI was ligated to the 3' end of the cDNA by T4 RNA ligase 1. Incubation of the ligation reaction was carried out at 16 degrees C for about 20-24 hours. PCR2 was usually performed as a SYBR Green qPCR and halted at a preset threshold so that over-amplification would not occur. Apart from the first purification, every purification step used Agencourt AMPure XP magnetic beads. Libraries were quantified by Qubit and checked on a TapeStation, with a main peak expected near 650 bp. Pooled libraries were sequenced on an Illumina MiSeq with v2 2x251 paired-end kits, typically giving roughly 0.85-2.2 million reads per sample. Each sample was pooled at about 4 nM, and about 5-8% PhiX was included to help cluster recognition. The study's own analysis went as follows. V and J genes were assigned to Demultiplexor-processed FASTQ reads by Decombinator through tag matching, with a single base-pair mismatch being allowed. UMIs were used by Collapsinator to correct both sequencing errors and frequency errors arising from PCR heterogeneity. TCRs were translated and CDR3s were extracted from the conserved cysteine to the FGXG phenylalanine by CDR3Translator, with non-productive sequences being flagged. Gini, Shannon entropy and inverse Simpson indices were calculated on repertoires subsampled to equal numbers of UMI-defined TCRs. Within the linear range, a power law was fitted to clonotype abundance distributions using maximum likelihood. When run on a single naive CD8 sample, MIGEC and the pipeline yielded similar UMI counts, similar unique TCR numbers and similar clonal distributions. The repertoires were searched for some 7,300 CMV-associated CDR3 sequences that had been compiled from VDJdb and a published dataset. TCRdb passed the public sequencing reads through fastp at Q25 and MiXCR, retaining productive beta sequences. A single entry per CDR3 protein holds the most common genes and DNA from its merged rows. It is TCRdb's table, rather than the study itself, that gives the V and J calls and clone size. The sample includes some 110,000 distinct CDR3 sequences, with 30% to 45% observed a single time. Approximately 0.9% of the sample lies in the top ten.

From the second PCR step on, the TCR alpha and beta chain libraries were amplified in separate reactions. CMV status of each donor was established by measuring IFNgamma production from CD4+ T cells after fresh PBMCs were stimulated overnight with CMV viral lysate. CD4 T cells were positively selected with Miltenyi beads, followed by positive selection of CD8 T cells from the CD4-negative fraction. Cells stained for CD3, CD4, CD8, CD45RA, CD27 and a live/dead dye were sorted on a BD Aria II into four subsets by CD45RA and CD27. Blood was obtained from three healthy volunteers, and the blood from each volunteer was fractionated into CD4 and CD8 T cells and subsequently into four differentiation subsets. Around 130 ml of peripheral blood was taken from each donor, and PBMC were separated by density-gradient centrifugation on Ficoll-Paque PLUS. Sorted cells were lysed in RLT buffer, and RNA was extracted with a Qiagen RNeasy kit and stored at -80°C.

V is shortened by 5 bases, J by 7 bases, and the region joining them spans 14 bases. Sequences SGHTA (CDR1) and FQGTGA (CDR2) are obtained from the germline V gene. The CDR3 sequence holds 13 residues, the cysteine and phenylalanine included. Of the read, only the CDR3 DNA is kept; its 39 bases are in frame from base 1. This clonotype originated in a human donor in good health. The V and J segments used are TRBV7-3 and TRBJ1-1; perhaps TRBD1 is the D gene, with 6 bases matching. The sample taken for sequencing was central memory CD4+ T cells from blood. Sample cell subset or site, as interpreted from the label and publication: central memory, CD45RA- CD27+. The CDR3 reads as follows: CASSLGTKYEAFF. At the DNA level, the sequence is TGTGCCAGCAGCCTCGGGACAAAATATGAAGCTTTCTTT.